This T cell receptor (beta chain) originates from a study of T cells in Graves' hyperthyroidism and ophthalmopathy. Study results and caveats: Ophthalmopathy, as predicted by the model, came a median 6.5 months after the prediction.

In its sample, this clonotype was seen many times. Its antigen is still unknown. Authors of the study amplified TCR beta CDR3 regions from RNA transcripts. A set of HTBI primers served as the primers for a first-round RT-PCR of the TCR CDR3. TCRdb fed the multiplex PCR reads into MiXCR, producing one record per CDR3 protein. This table has under 650,000 distinct CDR3 sequences, roughly 17% appearing once. The source material was blood. The receptor was derived from a woman aged 25 to 39 with Graves' hyperthyroidism.

CDR3 in amino acids: CASRGTGGYADTQYF. The CDR3, as DNA: TGTGCCAGCAGGGGGACAGGGGGTTATGCAGATACGCAGTATTTT. The gene calls are TRBV2 and TRBJ2-3, with 11 bases aligning to TRBD1. Germline V gives CDR1 SNHLY, CDR2 FYNNEI. The CDR3 length is 15 residues. J lost 4 bases, V lost 6 bases, and 6 bases had no gene match.